This TCR beta chain was sequenced in a study of T cell responses to AZD1222 COVID-19 vaccine (dated by TCRdb to the early 2020s). Regarding the study in general: A total of roughly 240 trial participants underwent TCR sequencing, of whom some 210 received two doses of AZD1222 and about 25 received two doses of the MenACWY control vaccine. Enrollment into the trials was organized by age into subgroups of 18-55, 56-69 and 70-plus years, and those subgroups contained 148, 28 and 57 TCR-sequenced participants, respectively.

The CDR3 regions of human TCRbeta chains were subjected to immunosequencing. Per the source publication's procedure: TCRs in the repertoires were compared against a reference library of SARS-CoV-2-specific TCRs that had been generated with the MIRA antigen-specificity platform. Breadth meant the fraction of unique TCRs that were SARS-CoV-2-associated, whereas depth meant the fraction of total T cells that were SARS-CoV-2-associated. Using the MIRA data, each spike-specific TCR was assigned both to the spike region to which the TCR was reactive and to a CD4 or CD8 class. Log10-transformed breadth and depth values were compared by one-way ANOVA with Sidak's multiple comparisons tests. TCRdb limited this immuneACCESS table to in-frame rearrangements with V and J called. A share of clones is missing; checked studies link under half to unresolved V genes, and the rest is unexplained. V, J and clone size reflect that table, while D and trimming were determined from the DNA. The sample data list around 110,000 clones, and roughly nine tenths of these were observed just once. The top ten hold roughly 1.5% of the sample.

Details on this clone: No cognate antigen has been identified for it. No base qualities exist here, and no much larger clone lies one base off it.

Measured from the cysteine to the phenylalanine, the CDR3 is 12 residues long. Kept here is only the CDR3 DNA, which spans 36 bases and is read in frame from base 1. At the junction V is shortened by 8 bases and J by 6 bases, with 10 bases in between. For CDR1 and CDR2, the germline V gene lists MGHRA and YSYEKL. Overall study outcomes, separate from this receptor: After two AZD1222 doses, both the breadth and the depth of spike-specific TCRs were significantly higher than at day 0 and than in MenACWY recipients. Because no day 14 peak-response samples were available, repertoires were characterized only after the peak T cell response. Conclusions about previously exposed vaccinees are limited because only five or six AZD1222 recipients were SARS-CoV-2 seropositive at baseline. Reportedly, close to half of the unique spike-specific TCRs recognized epitopes lying outside the regions that are mutated in the B.1.351 and B.1.1.7 variants. Participants were mostly white British and included more females than males, and it was suggested by the authors that clonal diversity may have been underestimated. The 56-69-year group was small, and its depth increase did not reach significance, likely because of low power. The vaccine-associated CD4 TCRs covered the entire spike protein, and the dominant responses fell in regions 160-218 and 743-854.

This sample's time point label indicates: about 28 days (+/-7) after the second vaccine dose. AZD1222 recipients given second doses at about 4 weeks or at about 12 weeks were pooled, since spike-specific TCR depth and breadth were not found to differ between the two schedules. Vaccinee samples came from UK trials COV001 and COV002, including a single-blind randomized controlled phase 2/3 trial of AZD1222 (ChAdOx1 nCoV-19) in healthy adults. Trial participant PBMC samples were collected at day 0 and day 28 after the second dose for TCRbeta chain sequencing. The material was peripheral blood, obtained 28 days after the second AZD1222 dose. This chain joins TRBV4-1 to TRBJ2-2; the D gene is tentatively TRBD1 or TRBD2, each matching 5 bases. The origin of this receptor is an adult who received the AZD1222 COVID-19 vaccine. The DNA sequence is as follows: TGCGCCAGCCGCCGGGGACCCGGGGAGCTGTTTTTT. This yields the protein CASRRGPGELFF.